What follows are 7 T cell receptor beta chains derived from one specimen sequenced in a study of cytomegalovirus exposure and HLA in healthy donors. The PCR made use of 60 Vbeta and 13 Jbeta primers. Sequenced by immunoSEQ multiplex PCR; TCRdb stores in-frame clones only, minus some. Of about 100,000 clones listed, around 74% are singletons. Sequencing input: PBMCs. These receptors were taken from a man aged 40-50 years in good health and CMV-seropositive.

This chain links TRBV11-2 with TRBJ1-6; the D is unclear. The germline V gene has CDR1 SGHAT and CDR2 FQNNGV. The V gene lost 2 bases and the J gene lost 6 bases, with 2 bases spanning the gap. CDR3 length equals 12 residues. Written as DNA, the CDR3 is TGTGCCAGCAGCTTACTTAATTCACCCCTCCACTTT. As protein: CASSLLNSPLHF.

The chain recombines TRBV7-8 with TRBJ2-3; 9 bases are a match to TRBD2. CDR1 and CDR2 from the germline V gene are SGHVS and FQNEAQ. With V trimmed by 5 bases and J by 2 bases, 8 bases remained unmatched. This CDR3 spans 16 amino acids. CDR3: CASSRSGGQPTDTQYF. For the CDR3, the DNA is TGTGCCAGCAGCCGTAGCGGGGGCCAACCCACAGATACGCAGTATTTT.

The chain couples TRBV10-3 to TRBJ2-7, with D perhaps TRBD1 (5 bases). CDR3 length: 13 residues. Trimming took off 11 bases at V and 3 bases at J, with 17 bases between the two ends. Germline V gene sequence: CDR1 ENHRY, CDR2 SYGVKD. The CDR3 here is CASKGVGLYEQYF. CDR3 bases: TGTGCCTCTAAAGGGGTCGGCCTCTACGAGCAGTACTTC.

V and J are TRBV2 and TRBJ1-1, with D maybe TRBD1 (5 bases). V dropped 6 bases and J dropped 1 base, with 6 bases sitting between them. The CDR3 loop spans 12 amino acids. In germline, CDR1 is SNHLY, CDR2 FYNNEI. The CDR3: CASRDRNTEAFF. The CDR3, as DNA: TGTGCCAGCAGAGACAGGAACACTGAAGCTTTCTTT.

The gene calls are TRBV5-4 and TRBJ2-7; 7 positions agree with TRBD2. The CDR3 has 15 amino acids. The V gene's germline CDR1 is SGHNT and CDR2 YYREEE (reference sequence). V was clipped by 4 bases and J by 4 bases; unmatched bases: 11. The CDR3 loop is CASSRRGGSSYEQYF. CDR3 DNA sequence: TGTGCCAGCAGCCGTCGGGGCGGGAGTTCTTACGAGCAGTACTTC.

This CDR3 reads CASSLGLSSNYEQYF. Here the CDR3 DNA reads TGTGCCAGCAGCTTGGGCCTATCTAGCAACTACGAGCAGTACTTC. The chain joins TRBV5-8 to TRBJ2-7, with D perhaps matching TRBD2 (5 bases). The germline gives CDR1 SGHTS, CDR2 YDEGEE. The CDR3 is 15 amino acids. V was trimmed by 0 bases and J by 3 bases, leaving 13 bases between them.

The V call is TRBV7-2, the J call TRBJ2-7; 9 nucleotides match TRBD2. The CDR3 has 16 residues. V lost 1 base, J lost 3 bases, and 7 bases stayed unmatched. The V gene's germline CDR1 is SGHTA and CDR2 FQGNSA. The CDR3 region is CASSLVSSGALYEQYF. The CDR3 bases are TGTGCCAGCAGCTTAGTTTCTAGCGGGGCCCTCTACGAGCAGTACTTC.